The 22 T cell receptor beta chains below come from one sample, sequenced in a study of chemoradiotherapy in HPV16-positive cancers. The table came from immunoSEQ multiplex PCR; TCRdb's copy has only in-frame clones and leaves some out. The sample carries about 5,400 clones, about 91% recorded once. The specimen comprised blood, sampled from a patient who underwent chemoradiotherapy. The receptors come from a human donor with HPV-associated anogenital cancer.

J is TRBJ2-5 and V is TRBV7-9; D possibly corresponds to TRBD2 (6 bases). Trimming took off 0 bases at V and 5 bases at J, with 10 bases between the two ends. The CDR3 spans 14 residues. Germline assignment: CDR1 SEHNR and CDR2 FQNEAQ (reference sequence). This chain's CDR3 is CASSLAGGVETQYF. In nucleotides, the CDR3 is TGTGCCAGCAGCTTAGCGGGGGGTGTGGAGACCCAGTACTTC.

This clone was recorded only once. CDR3 sequence: CASNQLQRQPQHF. Here the CDR3 DNA reads TGTGCCAGCAATCAATTACAACGGCAGCCCCAGCATTTT. V gene TRBV2 combines with J gene TRBJ1-5; D not resolved. V lost 7 bases and J lost 7, with 14 bases in between. The CDR3 loop spans 13 amino acids. Germline V gene sequence: CDR1 SNHLY, CDR2 FYNNEI.

The gene calls are TRBV6-5 and TRBJ1-1; D possibly corresponds to TRBD1 (6 bases). Per the germline V gene, CDR1 is MNHEY and CDR2 is SVGAGI. Trimming shortened V by 7 bases and J by 3 bases, and 12 bases separated the two germline ends. The CDR3 is 13 amino acids. The CDR3 sequence is CASKNRADTEAFF. Here the CDR3 DNA reads TGTGCCAGCAAGAACAGGGCCGACACTGAAGCTTTCTTT.

The rearrangement links TRBV23-1 to TRBJ1-1; D unresolved. TRBV23-1 is annotated as an ORF whose role is uncertain. CDR3 size: 11 residues. The V end was cut by 6 bases, the J end by 6 bases, with 8 bases between. The CDR3 DNA follows: TGCGCCAGCAGCTCAAGAGCTGAAGCTTTCTTT. Translated: CASSSRAEAFF.

The V call is TRBV6-4, the J call TRBJ1-3, with D possibly being TRBD1 (6 bases). Germline V gives CDR1 MRHNA, CDR2 SNTAGT. Trimming cost V 0 bases and J 0 bases, with 21 bases left between them. The CDR3 runs 20 residues. CDR3 sequence reads: CASSDSYLEVDSFSGNTIYF. The CDR3 DNA reads TGTGCCAGCAGTGACTCGTATTTGGAGGTGGACAGCTTCTCTGGAAACACCATATATTTT.

V usage is TRBV7-2 and J usage is TRBJ2-1; D possibly corresponds to TRBD2 (5 bases). Germline loops: CDR1 SGHTA, CDR2 FQGNSA. The CDR3 has 15 residues. V dropped 1 base and J dropped 7 bases, with 14 bases sitting between them. CDR3 sequence (DNA): TGTGCCAGCAGCTTAGGGTTTGTCGGCGGGAATGAGCAGTTCTTC. Residues: CASSLGFVGGNEQFF.

The chain has TRBV6-5 and TRBJ2-7, with 7 bases fitting TRBD2. This CDR3 has 13 amino acids. Germline V gene lookup returns CDR1 MNHEY and CDR2 SVGAGI. The V segment lost 6 bases and the J segment 4 bases; nucleotides outside the gene matches: 6. CDR3 sequence (DNA): TGTGCCAGCAGGACACCGGGGGGATACGAGCAGTACTTC. Protein sequence: CASRTPGGYEQYF.

V and J are TRBV4-3 and TRBJ2-1, with D perhaps matching TRBD1 or TRBD2 (6 bases each). The CDR3 length is 18 residues. Between the trimmed V and J ends, which lost 0 bases and 2 bases, there was a span of 17 bases. Germline CDR1 reads LGHNA; CDR2 reads YSLEER. The CDR3 here is CASSQDHGGRAPYNEQFF. The CDR3 coding sequence is TGCGCCAGCAGCCAAGATCACGGGGGCAGGGCCCCCTACAATGAGCAGTTCTTC.

This clone showed up just once. This rearrangement joins TRBV19 to TRBJ2-6; 12 nucleotides match TRBD1. After removal of 4 bases from V and 8 bases from J, the junction contained 3 bases not matched to a gene. Germline assignment: CDR1 LNHDA and CDR2 SQIVND (reference sequence). This CDR3 region has 15 residues. The CDR3, as DNA: TGTGCCAGTAGTAGGCGGGACAGGGGGCCCAACGTCCTGACTTTC. Translating it yields CASSRRDRGPNVLTF.

The chain recombines TRBV27 with TRBJ1-1, with D possibly matching TRBD1 (6 bases). V gave up 6 bases and J gave up 7 bases, with 15 bases separating them. This CDR3 has 13 residues. The germline V gene encodes CDR1 MNHEY and CDR2 SMNVEV (reference sequence). CDR3 amino acids: CASRQQGGSEAFF. Here the CDR3 DNA reads TGTGCCAGCAGGCAACAGGGAGGAAGTGAAGCTTTCTTT.

The rearrangement joins TRBV29-1 to TRBJ2-5; 12 positions agree with TRBD2. V was pared by 6 bases and J by 4 bases, with 12 bases of the junction left unmatched. CDR1 SQVTM and CDR2 ANQGSEA come from the germline V gene. The CDR3 totals 16 residues. For the CDR3, the DNA is TGCAGCGTGGAGGGGCTAGCGGGGGGGCCGGTAGAGACCCAGTACTTC. It specifies CSVEGLAGGPVETQYF.

The chain employs TRBV19 and TRBJ2-5; possibly TRBD1 for D (5 bases). Per the germline V gene, CDR1 is LNHDA and CDR2 is SQIVND (reference sequence). The CDR3 sequence is 14 residues long. V was trimmed by 5 bases and J by 5 bases, leaving 15 bases between them. CDR3 amino acids: CASSPLGPGETQYF. The CDR3 coding sequence is TGTGCCAGTAGTCCACTGGGGCCTGGGGAGACCCAGTACTTC.

V usage is TRBV6-1 and J usage is TRBJ2-3; 12 nucleotides line up with TRBD2. This CDR3 is built from 15 residues. J lost 5 bases, V lost 5 bases, and 5 bases had no gene match. Germline lookup yields CDR1 MNHNS and CDR2 SASEGT. The CDR3 nucleotides read TGTGCCAGCAGTCGACTAGCGGGGGCGGTAGATACGCAGTATTTT. This translates into CASSRLAGAVDTQYF.

The chain has TRBV5-1 and TRBJ1-1; no reliable D call. From germline, CDR1 is SGHRS and CDR2 YFSETQ. This CDR3 comprises 13 residues. V lost 0 bases, J lost 1 base, and 4 bases lay in between. The CDR3 sequence is CASSLGGNTEAFF. For the CDR3, the DNA is TGCGCCAGCAGCTTGGGGGGGAACACTGAAGCTTTCTTT. Drawing the rest from reference TRBV5-1 and TRBJ1-1, the complete variable domain is KAGVTQTPRYLIKTRGQQVTLSCSPISGHRSVSWYQQTPGQGLQFLFEYFSETQRNKGNFPGRFSGRQFSNSRSEMNVSTLELGDSALYLCASSLGGNTEAFFGQGTRLTVV.

This chain joins TRBV7-2 and TRBJ2-7; either TRBD1 or TRBD2 may fit D (7 bases each). V shed 6 bases and J shed 0 bases, with 15 bases lying between them. This CDR3 has 15 residues. Germline CDR1 is SGHTA and CDR2 is FQGNSA. This CDR3 reads CASSPGGTISYEQYF. CDR3 nucleotides: TGTGCCAGCAGTCCAGGGGGGACTATCTCCTACGAGCAGTACTTC.

The chain employs TRBV2 and TRBJ2-5; TRBD2 matches 9 bases. The trim removed 2 bases at V and 5 bases at J, leaving 12 bases unmatched. This CDR3 is built from 17 residues. Germline V gene sequence: CDR1 SNHLY, CDR2 FYNNEI. The CDR3 coding sequence is TGTGCCAGCAGTGAACAGGGACTAGCAACGGGTTCGGAGACCCAGTACTTC. Translation: CASSEQGLATGSETQYF.

V gene TRBV30 combines with J gene TRBJ2-7; TRBD1 agrees at 10 bases. The V gene end was trimmed by 7 bases and the J gene end by 5 bases; junction bases not matched to a gene: 5. Germline V gene lookup returns CDR1 GTSNPN and CDR2 SVGIG (reference sequence). The CDR3 consists of 12 residues. The CDR3 sequence: CASDRGRDEQYF. CDR3 DNA sequence: TGTGCCTCGGACAGGGGGAGGGACGAGCAGTACTTC.

This chain connects TRBV6-5 to TRBJ2-5; 7 bases map to TRBD2. The length of the CDR3 is 15 residues. Germline V gives CDR1 MNHEY, CDR2 SVGAGI. V shed 8 bases, J shed 5 bases, and the junction held 14 bases outside the gene matches. Here the CDR3 DNA reads TGTGCCAGCCGTGGGGGGGTTGGCAATCTGGAGACCCAGTACTTC. It is translated as CASRGGVGNLETQYF.

Of note for this clone: Other nucleotide sequences in the sample specify the same CDR3. The chain combines TRBV4-1 with TRBJ1-2; D may be TRBD1 (5 bases). The CDR3 loop spans 16 amino acids. The germline V and J ends were trimmed by 0 bases and 0 bases, with 11 bases remaining between them. Germline CDR1 reads MGHRA; CDR2 reads YSYEKL. The CDR3 protein is CASSQDRDGSNYGYTF. CDR3 bases: TGCGCCAGCAGCCAAGATAGGGACGGATCTAACTATGGCTACACCTTC.

V usage is TRBV30 and J usage is TRBJ2-1; 8 bases agree with TRBD2. There are 12 residues in the CDR3. Germline trimming cut 3 bases from V and 12 bases from J; bases unmatched to any gene: 7. Germline V gene lookup returns CDR1 GTSNPN and CDR2 SVGIG (reference sequence). The CDR3 region is CAWRKRTSWQFF. The CDR3 nucleotides read TGTGCCTGGAGGAAACGGACTAGCTGGCAGTTCTTC. Drawing the rest from reference TRBV30 and TRBJ2-1, the complete variable domain is SQTIHQWPATLVQPVGSPLSLECTVEGTSNPNLYWYRQAAGRGLQLLFYSVGIGQISSEVPQNLSASRPQDRQFILSSKKLLLSDSGFYLCAWRKRTSWQFFGPGTRLTVL.

In this sample, this clone turned up once. The chain uses TRBV6-4 and TRBJ2-3; 9 bases match TRBD1. This CDR3 contains 14 residues. Germline V CDR1 and CDR2: MRHNA, SNTAGT. Losses at the gene ends were 4 bases for V and 3 bases for J; bases not matched to a gene: 2. DNA of the CDR3: TGTGCCAGCAGTGGGACAGGGGAAACAGATACGCAGTATTTT. Amino acids: CASSGTGETDTQYF.

This sequence joins TRBV6-1 and TRBJ2-7; TRBD2 matches at 10 bases. The germline V gene has CDR1 MNHNS and CDR2 SASEGT. The CDR3 consists of 14 residues. V was clipped by 8 bases and J by 4 bases; unmatched bases: 8. This chain's CDR3 is CASSSGGVGYEQYF. CDR3 bases: TGTGCCAGCTCGAGCGGGGGGGTCGGGTACGAGCAGTACTTC.